These T cell receptor beta chains were read from a single sample in a study of control samples from healthy donors and cancer patients. Method: immunoSEQ multiplex PCR; TCRdb's copy keeps in-frame clones and lacks some. The sample has about 120,000 clones, around 87% seen once. What was sequenced was blood. These receptors were taken from a man aged 60-69 years in good health. The conserved cysteine and the conserved F or W are not part of the CDR3 here. Each record gives: J gene, V gene, CDR3 protein.

TRBJ2-3 TRBV7-8 ASRPGQGLSTDTQY
TRBJ1-2 TRBV6-5 ASSPWTGGYGYT
TRBJ1-1 TRBV7-9 ASSKRQKNTEAF
TRBJ2-1 TRBV4-1 ASSQANFEGIGYNEQF
TRBJ2-7 TRBV12-3/TRBV12-4 ASRLEGPGEQY
TRBJ2-7 TRBV7-2 ASSPGAVVPYEQY
TRBJ2-2 TRBV7-9 ASSLRRNTGELF
TRBJ1-3 TRBV11-2 ASSLKTGGSGNTIY
TRBJ2-2 TRBV19 ASSIQGRTGELF
TRBJ2-7 TRBV18 ASSPSRGRQGSYEQY
TRBJ2-7 TRBV27 ASSLSFSATASYEQY
TRBJ1-5 TRBV2 ASRGTHQPQH
TRBJ1-4 TRBV30 AWSSGTYDEKLF
TRBJ1-1 TRBV6-5 ASNDRGRTEAF
TRBJ2-7 TRBV6-5 ASSYNRDRSSYEQY
TRBJ1-1 TRBV6-5 ASRTGAAGDTEAF
TRBJ1-2 TRBV19 ASSWDRIPNYGYT
TRBJ2-3 TRBV5-1 ASSLDGQGRVTDTQY
TRBJ1-5 TRBV18 ASSPYVGSDFNQPQH
TRBJ1-1 TRBV12-3/TRBV12-4 ASSLSGGGGAF
TRBJ1-2 TRBV5-1 ASSLSGTGNYGYT
TRBJ2-2 TRBV7-6 ASSFIGTPNTGELF
TRBJ2-3 TRBV25-1 ASSEAVGGEGDTQY
TRBJ1-2 TRBV6-5 ASSTTGSYGYT
TRBJ2-2 TRBV5-1 ASSSGTGGQNTGELF
TRBJ1-5 TRBV2 ASSESQGLFQPQH
TRBJ2-5 TRBV3-1/TRBV3-2 ASNLGTGGSETQY
TRBJ2-7 TRBV20-1 SASQGGMDYEQY
TRBJ2-3 TRBV24-1 ATSEVGSGEDTQY
TRBJ2-3 TRBV5-1 ASSAGGGEGDTQY
TRBJ2-3 TRBV5-5 ASSLTRPDDTQY
TRBJ2-7 TRBV6-6 ASSRGQGRSYEQY
TRBJ1-5 TRBV28 ASRLPGAGNQPQH
TRBJ1-2 TRBV3-1/TRBV3-2 ASSQVSRYGYT
TRBJ2-3 TRBV5-5 ASWDSRAITPSTDTQY
TRBJ2-6 TRBV5-1 ASSFGGSGANVLT
TRBJ2-6 TRBV7-2 ASSFQAGANVLT
TRBJ1-2 TRBV5-5 ASSLQTAANYGYT
TRBJ1-2 TRBV10-3 AISGSQITGHGYT
TRBJ2-7 TRBV5-6 ASSLLRVEQY
TRBJ2-7 TRBV5-5 ASSSGGQESSYEQY
TRBJ1-1 TRBV19 ASDGPLGTEAF
TRBJ2-3 TRBV7-8 ASSQDLSTDTQY
TRBJ2-6 TRBV28 ASSFGQGAPSGGANVLT
TRBJ1-2 TRBV19 ASSIGGGSGYGYT
TRBJ1-2 TRBV20-1 SARRHHGYT
TRBJ2-2 TRBV19 ASKVTANTGELF
TRBJ1-3 TRBV28 ASTTPTGSGNTIY
TRBJ2-5 TRBV2 ASSRPSGRETQY
TRBJ2-7 TRBV7-2 ASSLITRYEQY
TRBJ2-4 TRBV19 ASSIEGQGWGKNIQY
TRBJ2-5 TRBV6-5 ASSYTGKETQY
TRBJ2-3 TRBV24-1 ATSDIGTPSTDTQY
TRBJ1-2 TRBV11-1 ASSWQGGNYGYT
TRBJ1-1 TRBV7-2 ASSLRQTNTEAF
TRBJ1-6 TRBV7-3 ASSPNYNSPLH
TRBJ2-2 TRBV19 ASSISRTGELF
TRBJ2-1 TRBV7-7 ASSPGTLRNEQF
TRBJ2-1 TRBV7-9 ASSLAIRGQF